Listed here is a single T cell receptor beta chain. Between the trimmed V and J ends, which lost 3 bases and 2 bases, there was a span of 11 bases. The CDR3 extends over 14 amino acids. From germline, CDR1 is KGHSH and CDR2 LQKENI. This record belongs to a study of shared clonotypes between healthy human individuals. TCRdb's copy holds only in-frame clones and misses some; the assay was immunoSEQ multiplex PCR. The sample has more than 1,200,000 clones; 97% to 99% are singletons. J is TRBJ2-7 and V is TRBV18; D remains ambiguous. The sequencing sample was made of naive CD4+ T cells sorted from blood. The subset denotes: CD45RA+ positively selected. This receptor was taken from a man aged 30-40 years in good health. CDR3 loop: CASSPYRRTYEQYF. CDR3 DNA: TGTGCCAGCTCACCGTATCGCAGAACCTACGAGCAGTACTTC.